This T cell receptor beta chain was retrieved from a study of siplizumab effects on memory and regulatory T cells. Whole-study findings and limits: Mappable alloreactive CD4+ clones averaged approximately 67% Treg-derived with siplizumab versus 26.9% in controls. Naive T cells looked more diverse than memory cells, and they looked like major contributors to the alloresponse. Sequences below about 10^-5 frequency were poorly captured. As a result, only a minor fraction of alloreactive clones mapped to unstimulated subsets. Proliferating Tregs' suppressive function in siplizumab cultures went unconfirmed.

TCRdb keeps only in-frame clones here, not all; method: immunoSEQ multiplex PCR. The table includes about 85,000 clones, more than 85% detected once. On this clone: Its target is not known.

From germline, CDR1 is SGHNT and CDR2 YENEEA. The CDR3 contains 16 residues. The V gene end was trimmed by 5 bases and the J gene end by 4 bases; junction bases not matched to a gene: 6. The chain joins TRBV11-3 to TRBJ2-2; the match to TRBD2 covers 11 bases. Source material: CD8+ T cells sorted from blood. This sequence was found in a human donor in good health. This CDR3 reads CASSPRTSGRTGELFF. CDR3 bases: TGTGCCAGCAGCCCCCGGACTAGCGGGCGCACCGGGGAGCTGTTTTTT. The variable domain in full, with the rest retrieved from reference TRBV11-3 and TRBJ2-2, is EAGVVQSPRYKIIEKKQPVAFWCNPISGHNTLYWYLQNLGQGPELLIRYENEEAVDDSQLPKDRFSAERLKGVDSTLKIQPAELGDSAVYLCASSPRTSGRTGELFFGEGSRLTVL.